The 14 T cell receptor beta chains below were found in one sample sequenced in a study of technical replicates of blood from a few donors (dated by TCRdb to 2017 to 2019). The method behind the library was the immunoSEQ multiplex PCR assay. Sourced from immuneACCESS, this table was stored by TCRdb with only in-frame sequences that have V and J called. A share of the clones is absent; for the studies checked, an unresolved V gene accounts for under half, and the remainder has no known explanation. This sample gives 91,000 or so clones in total; around 95% of them show up just once. 0.26% of the sample is in the top ten clones. Source material: T cells isolated from PBMCs. Source of these receptors: a human donor in good health.

The chain carries TRBV19 and TRBJ2-7, with 12 positions matching TRBD2. Germline-derived CDR1 and CDR2 are LNHDA and SQIVND (reference sequence). This CDR3 is 16 amino acids long. V lost 3 bases and J lost 6; bases outside the gene matches: 9. The CDR3: CASSMASSGRAFEQYF. The CDR3 DNA is TGTGCCAGTAGTATGGCCTCTAGCGGGAGGGCCTTCGAGCAGTACTTC.

This clone has only one observation. This chain uses TRBV11-2 with TRBJ2-5, with 11 bases identical to TRBD2. The CDR3 has 17 amino acids. Germline values: CDR1 SGHAT, CDR2 FQNNGV. Losses at the gene ends were 2 bases for V and 5 bases for J; bases not matched to a gene: 10. CDR3 sequence (DNA): TGTGCCAGCAGCTTATCACCATTGACTAGCGGGAAGGAGACCCAGTACTTC. It specifies CASSLSPLTSGKETQYF. Complete variable domain (other parts from reference TRBV11-2 and TRBJ2-5): EAGVAQSPRYKIIEKRQSVAFWCNPISGHATLYWYQQILGQGPKLLIQFQNNGVVDDSQLPKDRFSAERLKGVDSTLKIQPAKLEDSAVYLCASSLSPLTSGKETQYFGPGTRLLVL.

The chain combines TRBV6-5 with TRBJ2-7, with 8 bases fitting TRBD2. J gave up 6 bases and V 9 bases, and 16 bases lay outside the gene matches. The CDR3 length is 15 residues. From germline, CDR1 is MNHEY and CDR2 SVGAGI. Here the CDR3 DNA reads TGTGCCAGTAGGAACCCCGGAGGGACTAGAAGCGAGCAGTACTTC. It specifies CASRNPGGTRSEQYF.

This chain links TRBV9 with TRBJ2-5; 7 bases align to TRBD2. With V trimmed by 4 bases and J by 2 bases, 8 bases remained unmatched. CDR1 is SGDLS, CDR2 YYNGEE, per germline. This CDR3 has 15 amino acids. The CDR3 DNA reads TGTGCCAGCAGCCTAATTGGGGGGGAACAAGAGACCCAGTACTTC. Protein product: CASSLIGGEQETQYF.

V gene TRBV4-1 combines with J gene TRBJ2-3; D possibly corresponds to TRBD2 (6 bases). V gave up 2 bases and J gave up 0 bases, with 9 bases separating them. This CDR3 spans 15 amino acids. Germline CDR1 is MGHRA and CDR2 is YSYEKL. CDR3 nucleotides: TGCGCCAGCAGCCAACAGGGACTGAGCACAGATACGCAGTATTTT. Residues: CASSQQGLSTDTQYF.

The V gene is TRBV10-3, the J gene TRBJ2-1; 10 bases are a match to TRBD2. The CDR3 has 13 amino acids. V dropped 3 bases and J dropped 10; count of bases not matched to a gene: 3. CDR1 ENHRY and CDR2 SYGVKD come from the germline V gene. Here the CDR3 reads CAISEAGGDEQFF. The CDR3 coding sequence is TGTGCCATCAGTGAAGCGGGGGGGGACGAGCAGTTCTTC.

This chain connects TRBV30 to TRBJ2-1; D possibly corresponds to TRBD2 (5 bases). This CDR3 is 11 amino acids long. Germline values: CDR1 GTSNPN, CDR2 SVGIG (reference sequence). The CDR3 is CASRKRDEQFF. CDR3 bases: TGTGCTTCAAGGAAGAGGGATGAGCAGTTCTTC.

The V call is TRBV5-1, the J call TRBJ2-7; 10 bases fit TRBD1. The CDR3 extends over 14 amino acids. Germline lookup yields CDR1 SGHRS and CDR2 YFSETQ. Trimming removed 2 bases from V and 5 bases from J; junction bases left unmatched: 4. CDR3 amino acids: CASSLGTGAHEQYF. For the CDR3, the DNA is TGCGCCAGCAGCTTAGGGACAGGGGCCCACGAGCAGTACTTC.

This chain connects TRBV2 to TRBJ2-1; tentative D call: TRBD2 (6 bases). V lost 6 bases and J lost 2, with 14 bases in between. This CDR3 comprises 15 residues. Germline V lookup: CDR1 SNHLY, CDR2 FYNNEI. CDR3 loop: CASSGGASAYNEQFF. CDR3 nucleotides: TGTGCCAGCAGCGGAGGGGCTAGCGCCTACAATGAGCAGTTCTTC.

The chain uses TRBV12-5 and TRBJ2-1, with 10 bases identical to TRBD2. CDR3 length equals 15 residues. V was pared by 1 base and J by 8 bases, with 5 bases of the junction left unmatched. Germline V CDR1 and CDR2: LGHNT, FRNRAP. The CDR3 is CASGLGSGGSDEQFF. DNA of the CDR3: TGTGCTAGTGGTTTGGGTAGCGGGGGGTCCGATGAGCAGTTCTTC.

The J gene is TRBJ1-2, the V gene TRBV2; a weak D match, TRBD1 (5 bases). V was clipped by 6 bases and J by 0 bases, with 14 bases between them. The CDR3 is 15 residues long. From germline, CDR1 is SNHLY and CDR2 FYNNEI. The CDR3 nucleotides read TGTGCCAGCAGGGGGGACTTGAACCCTAACTATGGCTACACCTTC. Its protein is CASRGDLNPNYGYTF.

The chain links TRBV2 to TRBJ2-3; 10 bases match TRBD2. The germline CDR1 and CDR2 sequences are SNHLY and FYNNEI. V dropped 3 bases and J dropped 5; count of bases not matched to a gene: 8. The CDR3 loop spans 16 amino acids. The DNA for the CDR3 is TGTGCCAGCAGTGAGGAAAGCGGGAGGGCCGGAGATACGCAGTATTTT. Protein product: CASSEESGRAGDTQYF.

The chain joins TRBV18 to TRBJ1-5, with TRBD1 matching over 8 bases. The J segment lost 2 bases and the V segment lost 4 bases, leaving 4 bases of the junction unmatched. Germline CDR1 and CDR2: KGHSH and LQKENI. This CDR3 has 15 residues. Written as DNA, the CDR3 is TGTGCCAGCTCACGGACAGGGTCGGGCAATCAGCCCCAGCATTTT. It is translated as CASSRTGSGNQPQHF.

The V gene is TRBV4-1, the J gene TRBJ1-2; D uncertain. The germline V gene has CDR1 MGHRA and CDR2 YSYEKL. The CDR3 has 15 residues. Trimming removed 0 bases at V and 4 bases at J, with 12 bases between. CDR3 in amino acids: CASSQEAAVLYGYTF. Here the CDR3 DNA reads TGCGCCAGCAGCCAAGAGGCGGCAGTTCTCTATGGCTACACCTTC.